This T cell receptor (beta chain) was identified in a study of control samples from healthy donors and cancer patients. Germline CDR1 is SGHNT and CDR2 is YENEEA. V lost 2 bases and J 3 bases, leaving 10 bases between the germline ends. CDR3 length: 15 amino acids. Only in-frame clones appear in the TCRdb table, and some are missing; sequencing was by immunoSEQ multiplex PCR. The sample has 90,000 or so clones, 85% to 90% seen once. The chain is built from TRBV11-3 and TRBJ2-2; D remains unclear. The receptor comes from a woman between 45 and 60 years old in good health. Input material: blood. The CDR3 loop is CASSLRTVDTGELFF. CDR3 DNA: TGTGCCAGCAGCTTAAGGACGGTGGACACCGGGGAGCTGTTTTTT.